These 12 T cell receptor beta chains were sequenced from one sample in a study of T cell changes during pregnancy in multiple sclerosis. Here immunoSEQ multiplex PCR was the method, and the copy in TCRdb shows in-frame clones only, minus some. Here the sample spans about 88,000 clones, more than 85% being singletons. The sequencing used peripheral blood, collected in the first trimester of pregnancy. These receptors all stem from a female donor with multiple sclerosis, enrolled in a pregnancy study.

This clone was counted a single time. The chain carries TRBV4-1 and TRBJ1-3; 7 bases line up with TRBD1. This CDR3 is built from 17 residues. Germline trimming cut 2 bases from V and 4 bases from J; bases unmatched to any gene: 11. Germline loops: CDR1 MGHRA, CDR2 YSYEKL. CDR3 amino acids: CASSQPNRGLKGNTIYF. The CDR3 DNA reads TGCGCCAGCAGCCAACCTAACAGGGGATTGAAGGGAAACACCATATATTTT.

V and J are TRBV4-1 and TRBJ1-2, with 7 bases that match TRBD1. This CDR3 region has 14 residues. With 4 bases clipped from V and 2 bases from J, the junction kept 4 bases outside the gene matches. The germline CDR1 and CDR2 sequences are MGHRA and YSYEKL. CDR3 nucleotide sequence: TGCGCCAGCAGCCCTTCGACAGGGAACTATGGCTACACCTTC. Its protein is CASSPSTGNYGYTF.

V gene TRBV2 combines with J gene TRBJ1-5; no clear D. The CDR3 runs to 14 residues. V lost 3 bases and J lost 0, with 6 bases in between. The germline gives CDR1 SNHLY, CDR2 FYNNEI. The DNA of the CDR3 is TGTGCCAGCAGTGACGGTTATAGCAATCAGCCCCAGCATTTT. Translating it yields CASSDGYSNQPQHF. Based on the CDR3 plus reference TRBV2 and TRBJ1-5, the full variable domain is EPEVTQTPSHQVTQMGQEVILRCVPISNHLYFYWYRQILGQKVEFLVSFYNNEISEKSEIFDDQFSVERPDGSNFTLKIRSTKLEDSAMYFCASSDGYSNQPQHFGDGTRLSIL.

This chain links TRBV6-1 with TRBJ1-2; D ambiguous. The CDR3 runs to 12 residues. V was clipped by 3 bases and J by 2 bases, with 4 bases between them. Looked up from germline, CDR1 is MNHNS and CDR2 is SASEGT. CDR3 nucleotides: TGTGCCAGCAGTGATGGCAACTATGGCTACACCTTC. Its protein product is CASSDGNYGYTF.

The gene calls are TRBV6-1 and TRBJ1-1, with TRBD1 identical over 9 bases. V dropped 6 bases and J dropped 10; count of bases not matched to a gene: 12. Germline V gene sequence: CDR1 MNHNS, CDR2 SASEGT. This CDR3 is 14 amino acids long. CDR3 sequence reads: CASRVKQGASAAFF. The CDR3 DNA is TGTGCCAGCAGAGTCAAACAGGGGGCGAGTGCAGCTTTCTTT.

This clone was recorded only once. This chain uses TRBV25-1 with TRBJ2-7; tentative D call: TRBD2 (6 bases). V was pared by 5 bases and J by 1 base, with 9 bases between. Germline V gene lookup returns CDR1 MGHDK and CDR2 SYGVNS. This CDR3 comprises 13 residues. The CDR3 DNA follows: TGTGCCAGCAGTTTTAGCGGTTCCTACGAGCAGTACTTC. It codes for CASSFSGSYEQYF.

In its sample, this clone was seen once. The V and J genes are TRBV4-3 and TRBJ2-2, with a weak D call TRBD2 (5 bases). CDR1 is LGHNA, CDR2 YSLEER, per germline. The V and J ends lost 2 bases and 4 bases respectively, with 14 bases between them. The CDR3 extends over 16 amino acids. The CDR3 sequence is CASSQLAQRSTGELFF. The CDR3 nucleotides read TGCGCCAGCAGCCAACTAGCTCAGAGGTCCACCGGGGAGCTGTTTTTT.

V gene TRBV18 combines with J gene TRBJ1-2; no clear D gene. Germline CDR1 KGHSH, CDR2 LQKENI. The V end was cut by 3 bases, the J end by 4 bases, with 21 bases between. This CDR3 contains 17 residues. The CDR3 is CASSPSQASIPLYGYTF. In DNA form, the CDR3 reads TGTGCCAGCTCACCTTCGCAGGCTTCGATCCCCCTCTATGGCTACACCTTC.

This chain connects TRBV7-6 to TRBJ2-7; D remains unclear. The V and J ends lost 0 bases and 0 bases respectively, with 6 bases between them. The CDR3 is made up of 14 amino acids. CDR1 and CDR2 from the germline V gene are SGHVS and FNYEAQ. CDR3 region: CASSLALSSYEQYF. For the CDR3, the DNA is TGTGCCAGCAGCTTAGCTCTTAGCTCCTACGAGCAGTACTTC.

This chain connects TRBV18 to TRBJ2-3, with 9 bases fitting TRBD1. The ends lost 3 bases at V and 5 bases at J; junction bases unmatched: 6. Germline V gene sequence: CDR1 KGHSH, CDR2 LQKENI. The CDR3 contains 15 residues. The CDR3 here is CASSPRDRERDTQYF. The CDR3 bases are TGTGCCAGCTCACCCCGGGACAGGGAGAGAGATACGCAGTATTTT.

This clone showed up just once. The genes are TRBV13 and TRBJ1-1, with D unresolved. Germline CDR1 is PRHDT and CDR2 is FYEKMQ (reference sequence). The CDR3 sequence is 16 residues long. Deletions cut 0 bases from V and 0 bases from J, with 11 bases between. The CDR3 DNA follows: TGTGCCAGCAGCTTAGGGCGGGGAATCATGAACACTGAAGCTTTCTTT. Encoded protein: CASSLGRGIMNTEAFF.

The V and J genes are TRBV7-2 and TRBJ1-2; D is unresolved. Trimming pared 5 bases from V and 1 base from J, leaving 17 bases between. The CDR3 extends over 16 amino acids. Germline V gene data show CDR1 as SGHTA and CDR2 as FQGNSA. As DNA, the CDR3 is TGTGCCAGCAGCCAGCCTCAAGAGGGCAGTAACTATGGCTACACCTTC. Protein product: CASSQPQEGSNYGYTF.